This TCR beta chain was captured by sequencing in a study of early T cells in non-severe SARS-CoV-2 infection. This clonotype has ten or more counts. In germline, CDR1 is SGHVS, CDR2 FNYEAQ. The CDR3 runs to 13 residues. Trimming shortened V by 0 bases and J by 7 bases, and 7 bases separated the two germline ends. Molecules of cDNA were individually given unique molecular identifiers that were attached to them. TCRdb reprocessed the 5' RACE reads via MiXCR and lists one record per CDR3 protein. Seen here are fewer than 100,000 distinct CDR3 sequences, less than 15% observed once, and the top ten hold under 2.5%.

This receptor was identified in an adult who was a healthcare worker with PCR-confirmed SARS-CoV-2 infection or an uninfected control (not recorded which). The sample consisted of whole blood. The V and J genes are TRBV7-6 and TRBJ2-1; D is uncertain. The CDR3 DNA reads TGTGCCAGCAGCTTAGCGCCCGGGAATGAGCAGTTCTTC. Protein sequence: CASSLAPGNEQFF.